The 9 T cell receptor beta chains listed next were all sequenced from one sample in a study of T cell responses to AZD1222 COVID-19 vaccine. Produced via immunoSEQ multiplex PCR; TCRdb's table is partial and in-frame only. Among some 96,000 clones listed, about 87% were seen once. The input for sequencing was peripheral blood, taken on day 0 of AZD1222 vaccination. Every receptor here comes from an adult in good health.

As DNA, the CDR3 is TGTGCCAGCAGCGTAGAGGGGACCCCTCAGCACCTGTTTTTT. Translated: CASSVEGTPQHLFF. J is TRBJ2-2 and V is TRBV9, with D perhaps TRBD1 or TRBD2 (5 bases each). The germline CDR1 and CDR2 sequences are SGDLS and YYNGEE. The CDR3 totals 14 residues. Trimming removed 0 bases from V and 14 bases from J, with 17 bases in between. The variable domain in full, with the rest retrieved from reference TRBV9 and TRBJ2-2, is DSGVTQTPKHLITATGQRVTLRCSPRSGDLSVYWYQQSLDQGLQFLIQYYNGEERAKGNILERFSAQQFPDLHSELNLSSLELGDSALYFCASSVEGTPQHLFFGEGSRLTVL.

The chain links TRBV9 to TRBJ1-4; TRBD1 is a possible D gene (6 bases). Trimming shortened V by 0 bases and J by 8 bases, and 14 bases separated the two germline ends. Germline assignment: CDR1 SGDLS and CDR2 YYNGEE. The CDR3 has 15 amino acids. CDR3 nucleotides: TGTGCCAGCAGCGTAGGAGGGGGGGCAGGGGAAAAACTGTTTTTT. Translation: CASSVGGGAGEKLFF.

The V gene is TRBV29-1, the J gene TRBJ1-2; D might be TRBD1 (6 bases). Germline lookup yields CDR1 SQVTM and CDR2 ANQGSEA. V lost 4 bases and J lost 4, with 16 bases in between. The CDR3 covers 14 residues. The CDR3 region is CSVGDTENRYGYTF. The CDR3 DNA reads as TGCAGCGTTGGGGACACTGAGAATCGCTATGGCTACACCTTC.

This sequence joins TRBV5-1 and TRBJ1-1; tentative D call: TRBD1 (5 bases). V shed 3 bases and J shed 1 base, with 13 bases lying between them. The CDR3 is 15 residues long. Germline values: CDR1 SGHRS, CDR2 YFSETQ. CDR3 protein: CASSSLGGPNTEAFF. The CDR3 region has the DNA TGCGCCAGCAGCTCACTTGGGGGACCGAACACTGAAGCTTTCTTT.

The chain carries TRBV7-9 and TRBJ2-7; D not resolved. The CDR3 sequence is 13 residues long. Germline lookup yields CDR1 SEHNR and CDR2 FQNEAQ (reference sequence). The V end lost 2 bases, the J end lost 6 bases, and 11 bases lay between the germline ends. This chain's CDR3 is CASSLIGGAEQYF. The CDR3, as DNA: TGTGCCAGCAGCTTAATCGGTGGCGCCGAGCAGTACTTC. Using reference TRBV7-9 and TRBJ2-7 for the parts outside the CDR3, the full variable domain is DTGVSQNPRHKITKRGQNVTFRCDPISEHNRLYWYRQTLGQGPEFLTYFQNEAQLEKSRLLSDRFSAERPKGSFSTLEIQRTEQGDSAMYLCASSLIGGAEQYFGPGTRLTVT.

The genes are TRBV4-3 and TRBJ2-7; 7 nucleotides agree with TRBD2. The V gene's germline CDR1 is LGHNA and CDR2 YSLEER. This CDR3 is built from 15 residues. V shed 6 bases, J shed 7 bases, and the junction held 15 bases outside the gene matches. CDR3 protein: CASSNSKRDYEEQYF. In DNA, the CDR3 is TGCGCCAGCAGTAACAGCAAGCGGGACTACGAAGAGCAGTACTTC.

The V and J genes are TRBV2 and TRBJ2-3; TRBD2 agrees at 7 bases. Looked up from germline, CDR1 is SNHLY and CDR2 is FYNNEI. The CDR3 length is 16 residues. Unmatched junction bases numbered 3, after V lost 0 bases and J lost 0 bases. Here the CDR3 reads CASSEATSKSTDTQYF. In DNA form, the CDR3 reads TGTGCCAGCAGTGAAGCGACTAGCAAGAGCACAGATACGCAGTATTTT.

This clone was counted a single time. The CDR3 region is CASSRDRGQMNTEAFF. CDR3 nucleotides: TGCGCCAGCAGCCGGGACAGGGGCCAGATGAACACTGAAGCTTTCTTT. This rearrangement joins TRBV5-1 to TRBJ1-1; 10 positions agree with TRBD1. This CDR3 is built from 16 residues. The germline V gene encodes CDR1 SGHRS and CDR2 YFSETQ. V lost 4 bases to trimming and J lost 0 bases; unmatched junction nucleotides: 6.

The rearrangement links TRBV6-2 or TRBV6-3 to TRBJ1-1; no reliable D call. Germline CDR1 reads MNHEY; CDR2 reads SVGEGT. The CDR3 sequence is 12 residues long. The V gene lost 6 bases and the J gene lost 6 bases, with 11 bases spanning the gap. The CDR3: CASSLVRSEAFF. The CDR3 DNA reads as TGTGCCAGCAGCCTGGTCAGGTCTGAAGCTTTCTTT.